Following are 30 T cell receptor beta chains from one sample sequenced in a study of blood T cell repertoires in COVID-19. The protocol was immunoSEQ multiplex PCR, while the TCRdb copy is restricted to in-frame clones and leaves out a portion. There are some 140,000 clones in the sample; about 76% occur only once, and around 13% lies in the top ten. Specimen: peripheral blood. The receptors were sampled from a man older than 75 with acute or convalescent COVID-19.

The chain is built from TRBV11-3 and TRBJ2-1; D is unresolved. V gave up 5 bases and J gave up 0 bases, with 5 bases separating them. The CDR3 runs to 13 residues. Germline assignment: CDR1 SGHNT and CDR2 YENEEA. The CDR3 bases are TGTGCCAGCAGCACAAGCTCCTACAATGAGCAGTTCTTC. Translation: CASSTSSYNEQFF.

This clone appeared a single time. The V gene is TRBV9, the J gene TRBJ2-1; possibly TRBD1 for D (6 bases). Germline-derived CDR1 and CDR2 are SGDLS and YYNGEE. The V end was cut by 2 bases, the J end by 0 bases, with 9 bases between. The CDR3 has 15 residues. CDR3 bases: TGTGCCAGCAGCGTTCAGGGGAGCTCCTACAATGAGCAGTTCTTC. Protein: CASSVQGSSYNEQFF.

This rearrangement joins TRBV7-9 to TRBJ1-3; D is undetermined. Trimming pared 8 bases from V and 4 bases from J, leaving 15 bases between. The CDR3 runs to 14 residues. Germline V gene data show CDR1 as SEHNR and CDR2 as FQNEAQ (reference sequence). The DNA of the CDR3 is TGTGCCAGCGCCGCGACACCTACCGGAAACACCATATATTTT. Translation: CASAATPTGNTIYF.

This clone turned up a few times. The sample contains more than one DNA sequence encoding this CDR3. The chain has TRBV6-2 or TRBV6-3 and TRBJ2-1; 8 bases line up with TRBD2. The CDR3 has 15 amino acids. The V and J ends lost 2 bases and 5 bases, in that order; junction bases with no gene match: 5. The germline V gene encodes CDR1 MNHEY and CDR2 SVGEGT. This chain's CDR3 is CASSYERGSNNEQFF. The CDR3 DNA sequence: TGTGCCAGCAGTTACGAGCGGGGGTCTAACAATGAGCAGTTCTTC.

The chain couples TRBV5-1 to TRBJ1-6, with D possibly TRBD1 on 5 matching bases. CDR1 and CDR2 (germline): SGHRS, YFSETQ. Trimming cost V 4 bases and J 7 bases, with 15 bases left between them. This CDR3 region has 15 residues. The CDR3 nucleotides are TGCGCCAGCAGCCCCCTGGGGGGGGAGAATTCACCCCTCCACTTT. Protein sequence: CASSPLGGENSPLHF.

The chain carries TRBV11-2 and TRBJ2-1; D ambiguous. Looked up from germline, CDR1 is SGHAT and CDR2 is FQNNGV. V was cut by 5 bases and J by 6 bases, with 8 bases left in between. This CDR3 region has 12 residues. This CDR3 is CASSPTFNEQFF. DNA of the CDR3: TGTGCCAGCAGCCCAACATTCAATGAGCAGTTCTTC.

Note on this clone: Other DNA variants within this sample encode the same CDR3. CDR3 sequence: CASSSGTGDEKLFF. The CDR3 region has the DNA TGTGCCAGCAGCTCAGGGACAGGGGATGAAAAACTGTTTTTT. V gene TRBV7-2 combines with J gene TRBJ1-4, with TRBD1 identical over 10 bases. CDR1 and CDR2 from the germline V gene are SGHTA and FQGNSA. The length of the CDR3 is 14 residues. Trimming took 4 bases from V and 6 from J; bases not matched to a gene: 2. The variable domain in full, with the rest retrieved from reference TRBV7-2 and TRBJ1-4, is GAGVSQSPSNKVTEKGKDVELRCDPISGHTALYWYRQSLGQGLEFLIYFQGNSAPDKSGLPSDRFSAERTGGSVSTLTIQRTQQEDSAVYLCASSSGTGDEKLFFGSGTQLSVL.

This clone was seen a single time. This chain joins TRBV4-2 and TRBJ2-2, with D possibly matching TRBD2 (6 bases). V dropped 4 bases and J dropped 2 bases, with 11 bases sitting between them. The length of the CDR3 is 15 residues. From germline, CDR1 is LGHNA and CDR2 YNFKEQ. CDR3 residues: CASSPGLTNTGELFF. Here the CDR3 DNA reads TGTGCCAGCAGCCCCGGACTAACAAACACCGGGGAGCTGTTTTTT.

The chain couples TRBV6-4 to TRBJ2-5, with 11 nucleotides matching TRBD1. Germline V gene lookup returns CDR1 MRHNA and CDR2 SNTAGT. CDR3 length: 13 amino acids. With V trimmed by 6 bases and J by 4 bases, 1 base remained unmatched. The CDR3 spells CASSGQGAETQYF. In nucleotides, the CDR3 is TGTGCCAGCAGCGGACAGGGGGCAGAGACCCAGTACTTC.

There are a few counts of this clone. This rearrangement joins TRBV27 to TRBJ1-1; D unclear. This CDR3 comprises 14 residues. V gave up 2 bases and J gave up 4 bases, with 11 bases separating them. CDR1 and CDR2 (germline): MNHEY, SMNVEV (reference sequence). CDR3 nucleotide sequence: TGTGCCAGCAGTTTAAGGCGCCAGGCCACTGAAGCTTTCTTT. It codes for CASSLRRQATEAFF.

This clone has a single count. The gene calls are TRBV18 and TRBJ2-3; 9 positions agree with TRBD1. Germline trimming cut 3 bases from V and 8 bases from J; bases unmatched to any gene: 9. The CDR3 extends over 15 amino acids. CDR1 and CDR2 (germline): KGHSH, LQKENI. The DNA of the CDR3 is TGTGCCAGCTCACCTCGGGACAGGGAAACGGGTACGCAGTATTTT. Protein sequence: CASSPRDRETGTQYF.

The rearrangement links TRBV6-6 to TRBJ2-5, with D tentatively TRBD2 (6 bases). This CDR3 spans 14 amino acids. In germline, CDR1 is MNHNY, CDR2 SVGAGI (reference sequence). The chain's CDR3 is CASLSPPGEETQYF. The CDR3 nucleotides read TGTGCGTCCTTATCCCCACCGGGAGAAGAGACCCAGTACTTC.

In DNA form, the CDR3 reads TGTGCCAGCAGTACCGGACAGTTTAGGGGCGAAAAACTGTTTTTT. Its translation: CASSTGQFRGEKLFF. The chain combines TRBV6-2 or TRBV6-3 with TRBJ1-4; maybe TRBD1 (6 bases). This CDR3 has 15 residues. Deletions cut 5 bases from V and 8 bases from J, with 18 bases between. The germline CDR1 and CDR2 sequences are MNHEY and SVGEGT.

The chain couples TRBV6-4 to TRBJ1-6; D call uncertain. This CDR3 spans 13 amino acids. Germline V gene sequence: CDR1 MRHNA, CDR2 SNTAGT. Trimming pared 6 bases from V and 10 bases from J, leaving 13 bases between. CDR3 nucleotide sequence: TGTGCCAGCAGCGTGGAACGGGAATCACCCCTCCACTTT. This gives the protein CASSVERESPLHF.

The chain couples TRBV11-3 to TRBJ2-7; 9 bases agree with TRBD1. Germline assignment: CDR1 SGHNT and CDR2 YENEEA. This CDR3 spans 13 amino acids. The trim removed 5 bases at V and 6 bases at J, leaving 5 bases unmatched. CDR3: CASSIRDRAEQYF. The DNA for the CDR3 is TGTGCCAGCAGCATCCGGGACAGGGCCGAGCAGTACTTC.

This chain uses TRBV10-3 with TRBJ1-2; 12 bases line up with TRBD1. This CDR3 comprises 16 residues. Germline assignment: CDR1 ENHRY and CDR2 SYGVKD. J lost 4 bases, V lost 2 bases, and 5 bases had no gene match. CDR3 coding DNA: TGTGCCATCAGTGAGGGGACAGGGGGCCTTGGCTATGGCTACACCTTC. Translation: CAISEGTGGLGYGYTF.

This rearrangement joins TRBV15 to TRBJ1-5; D is uncertain. The ends were cut back, 5 bases at V and 0 bases at J, with 14 bases in the middle. CDR1 is LNHNV and CDR2 is YYDKDF in the germline V gene (reference sequence). The CDR3 runs 16 residues. The CDR3 nucleotides read TGTGCCACCAGCGCCTTGCCAAGCTATAGCAATCAGCCCCAGCATTTT. Translation: CATSALPSYSNQPQHF.

This chain joins TRBV28 and TRBJ2-3, with D possibly being TRBD2 (5 bases). Trimming removed 7 bases at V and 0 bases at J, with 14 bases between. Germline assignment: CDR1 MDHEN and CDR2 SYDVKM. The CDR3 consists of 15 residues. CDR3 sequence reads: CASNQRTDSTDTQYF. CDR3 DNA sequence: TGTGCCAGCAACCAGCGGACCGATAGCACAGATACGCAGTATTTT.

The chain has TRBV30 and TRBJ1-2, with D tentatively TRBD1 (6 bases). CDR1 GTSNPN and CDR2 SVGIG come from the germline V gene (reference sequence). Trimming shortened V by 8 bases and J by 8 bases, and 18 bases separated the two germline ends. This CDR3 contains 12 residues. CDR3: CARQDSPKGYTF. The DNA for the CDR3 is TGTGCCCGGCAGGACAGTCCGAAAGGCTACACCTTC.

The genes are TRBV5-1 and TRBJ1-3; 9 nucleotides align to TRBD1. CDR3 length: 16 residues. CDR1 SGHRS and CDR2 YFSETQ come from the germline V gene. The V and J ends lost 0 bases and 4 bases, in that order; junction bases with no gene match: 5. As DNA, the CDR3 is TGCGCCAGCAGCTTGGAGGGACAGGGTCGAGGAAACACCATATATTTT. Residues: CASSLEGQGRGNTIYF.

The gene calls are TRBV5-5 and TRBJ1-2; 7 bases are shared with TRBD1. V was clipped by 4 bases and J by 2 bases; unmatched bases: 2. Germline CDR1 and CDR2: SGHKS and YYEKEE (reference sequence). CDR3 length equals 13 residues. CDR3 loop: CASSRQGNYGYTF. In DNA, the CDR3 is TGTGCCAGCAGCCGACAGGGCAACTATGGCTACACCTTC.

The gene calls are TRBV4-1 and TRBJ2-7; TRBD1 is a possible D gene (5 bases). Germline CDR1 is MGHRA and CDR2 is YSYEKL. V dropped 4 bases and J dropped 0 bases, with 16 bases sitting between them. This CDR3 has 16 residues. Here the CDR3 reads CASSPHVQASSYEQYF. The CDR3 bases are TGCGCCAGCAGCCCTCACGTACAGGCAAGCTCCTACGAGCAGTACTTC.

The genes are TRBV6-5 and TRBJ1-6; 7 bases line up with TRBD1. There are 15 residues in the CDR3. Germline CDR1 is MNHEY and CDR2 is SVGAGI. The V gene end was trimmed by 7 bases and the J gene end by 0 bases; junction bases not matched to a gene: 3. The CDR3 sequence is CASIRGSSYNSPLHF. Written as DNA, the CDR3 is TGTGCCAGCATCAGGGGGAGCTCCTATAATTCACCCCTCCACTTT.

The CDR3 DNA reads TGTGCCAGTAGTATCTTTCCGGGACTCCAAGAGACCCAGTACTTC. Its translation: CASSIFPGLQETQYF. V is TRBV19 and J is TRBJ2-5, with D perhaps matching TRBD2 (6 bases). Trimming took off 3 bases at V and 1 base at J, with 12 bases between the two ends. The CDR3 runs to 15 residues. Germline V lookup: CDR1 LNHDA, CDR2 SQIVND (reference sequence).

The rearrangement joins TRBV7-9 to TRBJ2-7; D ambiguous. The CDR3 has 13 residues. V was shortened by 5 bases and J by 2 bases, with 10 bases between the two germline ends. In germline, CDR1 is SEHNR, CDR2 FQNEAQ (reference sequence). CDR3 in amino acids: CASSPNSPYEQYF. In DNA, the CDR3 is TGTGCCAGCAGCCCGAACAGCCCCTACGAGCAGTACTTC.

The chain combines TRBV11-2 with TRBJ2-7, with TRBD2 matching 11 bases. Germline CDR1 reads SGHAT; CDR2 reads FQNNGV. The length of the CDR3 is 15 residues. V lost 3 bases to trimming and J lost 4 bases; unmatched junction nucleotides: 5. CDR3 residues: CASSFLAGGYYEQYF. In DNA, the CDR3 is TGTGCCAGCAGCTTCCTAGCGGGGGGATATTACGAGCAGTACTTC. The entire variable domain, with the rest obtained from reference TRBV11-2 and TRBJ2-7, is as follows: EAGVAQSPRYKIIEKRQSVAFWCNPISGHATLYWYQQILGQGPKLLIQFQNNGVVDDSQLPKDRFSAERLKGVDSTLKIQPAKLEDSAVYLCASSFLAGGYYEQYFGPGTRLTVT.

The V gene is TRBV5-8, the J gene TRBJ2-3; D is ambiguous. Trimming took off 2 bases at V and 0 bases at J, with 10 bases between the two ends. Per the germline V gene, CDR1 is SGHTS and CDR2 is YDEGEE. This CDR3 has 15 amino acids. The CDR3 loop is CASSFRLVSTDTQYF. The DNA of the CDR3 is TGTGCCAGCAGCTTCCGTCTAGTGAGCACAGATACGCAGTATTTT.

The V and J genes are TRBV2 and TRBJ2-7; 7 bases align to TRBD2. The CDR3 extends over 13 amino acids. Unmatched junction bases numbered 7, after V lost 6 bases and J lost 5 bases. Germline V gene sequence: CDR1 SNHLY, CDR2 FYNNEI. The CDR3 DNA reads TGTGCCAGCAGGCCAGCGGGGTATCACGAGCAGTACTTC. This gives the protein CASRPAGYHEQYF.

The CDR3 loop reads CASSVDQQGEAFF. The CDR3 coding sequence is TGTGCCAGCAGCGTAGACCAACAGGGAGAAGCTTTCTTT. The rearrangement joins TRBV9 to TRBJ1-1, with D possibly being TRBD1 (6 bases). The CDR3 covers 13 residues. From germline, CDR1 is SGDLS and CDR2 YYNGEE. Trimming cost V 0 bases and J 8 bases, with 11 bases left between them.

The gene calls are TRBV6-4 and TRBJ1-4; 8 nucleotides line up with TRBD1. With V trimmed by 6 bases and J by 4 bases, 4 bases remained unmatched. The CDR3 sequence is 14 residues long. The germline V gene has CDR1 MRHNA and CDR2 SNTAGT. In nucleotides, the CDR3 is TGTGCCAGCAGGAGGGACAGGCATAATGAAAAACTGTTTTTT. Protein sequence: CASRRDRHNEKLFF.